One TCR beta chain is described in this entry. This sample stems from a study of blood T cell repertoires in COVID-19. The overall study: There were acute and convalescent COVID-19 samples, and they came from the United States, Italy and Spain. From T cells, B-cell-depleted T cells, or PBMCs came the material, which was cDNA or gDNA.

V was cut by 5 bases and J by 0 bases, with 10 bases left in between. The CDR3 covers 14 residues. Germline V gene lookup returns CDR1 GTSNPN and CDR2 SVGIG (reference sequence). The Seattle site enrolled patients during active infection and followed them longitudinally. In the original workflow: Estimated nucleated cell counts came from reference gene primer amplification. This table comes from immunoSEQ multiplex PCR, and its TCRdb copy is limited to in-frame clones, with some not included. D and trimming were read from the DNA, whereas the V and J calls and clone size are those reported in that table. The sample contains about 430,000 clones, about 87% of which appear only once.

Sequenced: peripheral blood. This clonotype originated in a man between 18 and 29 years old with COVID-19, enrolled during active disease. V usage is TRBV30 and J usage is TRBJ2-2; D is perhaps TRBD2 (6 bases). The CDR3 DNA sequence: TGTGCCTGGGAAGCGGGTACGAACACCGGGGAGCTGTTTTTT. This gives the protein CAWEAGTNTGELFF.